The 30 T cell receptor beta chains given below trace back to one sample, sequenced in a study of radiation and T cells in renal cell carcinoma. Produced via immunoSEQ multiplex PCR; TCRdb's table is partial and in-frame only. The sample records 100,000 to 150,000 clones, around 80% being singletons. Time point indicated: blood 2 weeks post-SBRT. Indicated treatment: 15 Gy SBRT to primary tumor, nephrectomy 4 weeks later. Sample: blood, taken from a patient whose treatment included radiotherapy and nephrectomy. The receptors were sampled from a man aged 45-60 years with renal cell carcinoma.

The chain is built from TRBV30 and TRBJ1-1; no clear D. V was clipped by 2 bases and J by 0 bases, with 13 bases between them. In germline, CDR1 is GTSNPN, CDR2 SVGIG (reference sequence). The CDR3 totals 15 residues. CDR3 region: CAWSRRRSMNTEAFF. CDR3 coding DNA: TGTGCCTGGAGTAGGAGAAGGTCAATGAACACTGAAGCTTTCTTT.

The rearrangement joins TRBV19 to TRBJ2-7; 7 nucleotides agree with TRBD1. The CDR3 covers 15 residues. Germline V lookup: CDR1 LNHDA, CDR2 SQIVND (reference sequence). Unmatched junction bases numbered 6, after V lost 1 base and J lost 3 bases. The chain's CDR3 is CASSIVTGIHYEQYF. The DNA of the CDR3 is TGTGCCAGTAGTATAGTGACAGGGATCCACTACGAGCAGTACTTC.

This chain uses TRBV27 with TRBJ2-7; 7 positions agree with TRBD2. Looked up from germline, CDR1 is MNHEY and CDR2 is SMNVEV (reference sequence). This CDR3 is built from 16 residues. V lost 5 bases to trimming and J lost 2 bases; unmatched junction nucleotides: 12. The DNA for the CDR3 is TGTGCCAGCAGTGATAGAAGCGGGACCCAGACCTACGAGCAGTACTTC. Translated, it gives CASSDRSGTQTYEQYF.

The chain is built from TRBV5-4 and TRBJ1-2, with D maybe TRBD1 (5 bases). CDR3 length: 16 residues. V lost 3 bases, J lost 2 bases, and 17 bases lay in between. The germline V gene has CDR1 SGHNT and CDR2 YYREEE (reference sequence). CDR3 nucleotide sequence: TGTGCCAGCAGCTCAAGGGGTCCACTCCCCAACTATGGCTACACCTTC. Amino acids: CASSSRGPLPNYGYTF.

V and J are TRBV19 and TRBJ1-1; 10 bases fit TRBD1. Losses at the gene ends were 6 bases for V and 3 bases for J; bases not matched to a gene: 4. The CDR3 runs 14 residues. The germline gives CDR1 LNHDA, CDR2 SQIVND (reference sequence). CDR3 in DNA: TGTGCCAGTAGCACGACAGGGGGCCACACTGAAGCTTTCTTT. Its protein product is CASSTTGGHTEAFF.

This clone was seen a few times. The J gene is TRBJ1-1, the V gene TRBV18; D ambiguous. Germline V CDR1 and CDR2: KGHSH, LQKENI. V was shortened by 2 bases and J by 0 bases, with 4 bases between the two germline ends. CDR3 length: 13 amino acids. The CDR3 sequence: CASSPGLNTEAFF. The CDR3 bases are TGTGCCAGCTCACCAGGGTTGAACACTGAAGCTTTCTTT.

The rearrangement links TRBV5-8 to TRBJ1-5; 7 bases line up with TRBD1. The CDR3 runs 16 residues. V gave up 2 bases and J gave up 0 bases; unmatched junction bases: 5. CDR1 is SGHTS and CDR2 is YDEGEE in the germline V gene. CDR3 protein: CASSLQGQNSNQPQHF. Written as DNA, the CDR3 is TGTGCCAGCAGCTTACAGGGGCAGAATAGCAATCAGCCCCAGCATTTT.

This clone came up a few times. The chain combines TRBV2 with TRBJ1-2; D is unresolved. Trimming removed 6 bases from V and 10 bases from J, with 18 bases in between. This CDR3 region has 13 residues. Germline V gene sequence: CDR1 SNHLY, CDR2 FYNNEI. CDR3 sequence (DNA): TGTGCCAGCAGGACAACACAGAACTTTCCCTACACCTTC. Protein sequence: CASRTTQNFPYTF.

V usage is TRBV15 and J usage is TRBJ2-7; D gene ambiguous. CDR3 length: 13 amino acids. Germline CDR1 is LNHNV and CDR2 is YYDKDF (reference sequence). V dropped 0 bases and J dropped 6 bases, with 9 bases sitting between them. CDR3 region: CATSRDPSSEQYF. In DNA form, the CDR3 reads TGTGCCACCAGCAGAGATCCAAGTAGCGAGCAGTACTTC.

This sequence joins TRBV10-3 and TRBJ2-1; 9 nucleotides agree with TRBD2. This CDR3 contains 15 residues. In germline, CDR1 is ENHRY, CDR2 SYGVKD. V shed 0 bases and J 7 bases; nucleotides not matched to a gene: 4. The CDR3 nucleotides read TGTGCCATCAGTGAGTCTGCGGGAGGGCCTAATGAGCAGTTCTTC. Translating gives CAISESAGGPNEQFF.

The CDR3 here is CATGIRDSPLHF. The CDR3 bases are TGTGCCACCGGGATCAGGGATTCACCCCTCCACTTT. J is TRBJ1-6 and V is TRBV19, with D maybe TRBD1 (5 bases). With 10 bases removed from V and 8 bases from J, the gap between germline ends came to 12 bases. The CDR3 runs to 12 residues. Germline V CDR1 and CDR2: LNHDA, SQIVND (reference sequence).

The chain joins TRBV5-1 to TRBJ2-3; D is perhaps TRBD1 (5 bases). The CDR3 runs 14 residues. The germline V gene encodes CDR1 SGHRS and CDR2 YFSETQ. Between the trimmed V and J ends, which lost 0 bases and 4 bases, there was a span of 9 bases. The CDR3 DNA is TGCGCCAGCAGCTTGGATGCAGGGTCAGATACGCAGTATTTT. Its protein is CASSLDAGSDTQYF.

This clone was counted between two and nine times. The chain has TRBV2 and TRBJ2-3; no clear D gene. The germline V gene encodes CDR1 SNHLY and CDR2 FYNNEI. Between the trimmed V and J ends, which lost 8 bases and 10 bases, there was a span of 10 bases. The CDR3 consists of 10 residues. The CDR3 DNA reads TGTGCCAGCTTTAAGCGTTCGCAGTATTTT. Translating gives CASFKRSQYF.

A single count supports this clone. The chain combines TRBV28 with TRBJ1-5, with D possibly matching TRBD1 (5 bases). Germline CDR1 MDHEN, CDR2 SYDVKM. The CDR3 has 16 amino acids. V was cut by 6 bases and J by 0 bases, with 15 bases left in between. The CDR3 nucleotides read TGTGCCAGCAGCTCCCCGGGCAGGGCTAGCAATCAGCCCCAGCATTTT. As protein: CASSSPGRASNQPQHF.

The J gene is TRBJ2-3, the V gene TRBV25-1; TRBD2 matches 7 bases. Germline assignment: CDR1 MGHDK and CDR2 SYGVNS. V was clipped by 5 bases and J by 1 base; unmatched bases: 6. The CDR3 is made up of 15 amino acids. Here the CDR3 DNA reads TGTGCCAGCAGTCCGGGGGGTCGGGGCACAGATACGCAGTATTTT. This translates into CASSPGGRGTDTQYF.

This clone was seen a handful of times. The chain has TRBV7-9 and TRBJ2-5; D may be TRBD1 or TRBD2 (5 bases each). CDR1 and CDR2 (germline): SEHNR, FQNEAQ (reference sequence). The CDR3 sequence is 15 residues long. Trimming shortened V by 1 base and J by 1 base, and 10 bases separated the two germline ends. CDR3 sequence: CASSLVIGTQETQYF. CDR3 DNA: TGTGCCAGCAGCTTAGTGATAGGGACCCAAGAGACCCAGTACTTC.

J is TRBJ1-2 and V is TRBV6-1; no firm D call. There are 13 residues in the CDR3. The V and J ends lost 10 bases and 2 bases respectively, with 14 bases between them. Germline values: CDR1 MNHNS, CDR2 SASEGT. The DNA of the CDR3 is TGTGCCACCCTTCCGACACCGAACTATGGCTACACCTTC. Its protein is CATLPTPNYGYTF.

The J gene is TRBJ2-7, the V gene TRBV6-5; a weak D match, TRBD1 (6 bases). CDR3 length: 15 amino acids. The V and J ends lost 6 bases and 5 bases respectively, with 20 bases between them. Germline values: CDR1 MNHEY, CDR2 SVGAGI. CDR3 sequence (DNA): TGTGCCAGCAGCCTCTTCGGGCAGGGGAACCACGAGCAGTACTTC. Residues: CASSLFGQGNHEQYF.

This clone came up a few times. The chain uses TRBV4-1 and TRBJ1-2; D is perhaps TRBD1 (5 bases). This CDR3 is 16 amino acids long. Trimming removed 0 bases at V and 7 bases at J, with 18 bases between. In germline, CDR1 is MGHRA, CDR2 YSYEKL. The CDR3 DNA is TGCGCCAGCAGCCAAGATTTCCCGGCCTACGGGACTGGCTACACCTTC. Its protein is CASSQDFPAYGTGYTF.

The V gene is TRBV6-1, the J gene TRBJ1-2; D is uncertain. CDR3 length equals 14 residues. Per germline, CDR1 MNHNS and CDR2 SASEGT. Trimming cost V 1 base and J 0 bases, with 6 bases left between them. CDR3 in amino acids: CASSEGFSNYGYTF. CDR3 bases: TGTGCCAGCAGTGAAGGGTTTTCTAACTATGGCTACACCTTC.

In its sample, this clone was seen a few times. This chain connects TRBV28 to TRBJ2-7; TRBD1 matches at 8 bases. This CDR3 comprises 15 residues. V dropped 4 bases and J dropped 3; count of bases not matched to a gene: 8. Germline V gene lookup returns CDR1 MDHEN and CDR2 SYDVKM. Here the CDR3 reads CASSSWTGRNYEQYF. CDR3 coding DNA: TGTGCCAGCAGTTCCTGGACAGGGCGAAACTACGAGCAGTACTTC.

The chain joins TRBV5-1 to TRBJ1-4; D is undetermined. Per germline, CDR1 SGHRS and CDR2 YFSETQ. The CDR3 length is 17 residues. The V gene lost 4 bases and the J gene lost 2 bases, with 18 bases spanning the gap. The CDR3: CASSDEGSFLTNEKLFF. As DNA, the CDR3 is TGCGCCAGCAGCGATGAAGGAAGTTTCTTGACTAATGAAAAACTGTTTTTT.

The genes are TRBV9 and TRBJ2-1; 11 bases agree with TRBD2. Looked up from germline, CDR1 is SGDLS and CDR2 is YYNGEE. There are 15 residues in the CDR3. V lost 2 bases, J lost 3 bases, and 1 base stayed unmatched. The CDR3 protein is CASSVLAGGYNEQFF. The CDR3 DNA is TGTGCCAGCAGCGTCCTAGCGGGGGGCTACAATGAGCAGTTCTTC.

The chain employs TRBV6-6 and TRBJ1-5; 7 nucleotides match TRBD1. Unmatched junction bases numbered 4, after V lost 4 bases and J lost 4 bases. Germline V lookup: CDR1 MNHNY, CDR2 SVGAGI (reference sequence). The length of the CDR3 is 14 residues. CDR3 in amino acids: CASSSRQGNQPQHF. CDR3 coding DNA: TGTGCCAGCAGTTCCCGACAGGGTAATCAGCCCCAGCATTTT.

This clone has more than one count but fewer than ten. The CDR3 DNA sequence: TGTGCCACCAGCAGAGAGCTGATTGCTGAAGCTTTCTTT. Encoded protein: CATSRELIAEAFF. The J gene is TRBJ1-1, the V gene TRBV15; no clear D gene. Trimming removed 0 bases at V and 6 bases at J, with 8 bases between. CDR1 and CDR2 from the germline V gene are LNHNV and YYDKDF (reference sequence). The CDR3 loop spans 13 amino acids.

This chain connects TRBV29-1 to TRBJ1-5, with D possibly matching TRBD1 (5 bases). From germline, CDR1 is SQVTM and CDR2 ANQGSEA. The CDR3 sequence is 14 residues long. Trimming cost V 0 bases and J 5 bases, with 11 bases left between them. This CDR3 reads CSVEDQSGDQPQHF. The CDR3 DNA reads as TGCAGCGTTGAAGATCAGTCGGGGGATCAGCCCCAGCATTTT.

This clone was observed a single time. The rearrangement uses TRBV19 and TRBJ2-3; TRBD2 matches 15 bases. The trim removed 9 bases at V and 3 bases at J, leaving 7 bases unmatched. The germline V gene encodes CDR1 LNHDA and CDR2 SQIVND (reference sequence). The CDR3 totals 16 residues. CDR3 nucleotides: TGTGCCAGCACCGGGACTAGCGGGGGGTCAACAGATACGCAGTATTTT. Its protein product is CASTGTSGGSTDTQYF.

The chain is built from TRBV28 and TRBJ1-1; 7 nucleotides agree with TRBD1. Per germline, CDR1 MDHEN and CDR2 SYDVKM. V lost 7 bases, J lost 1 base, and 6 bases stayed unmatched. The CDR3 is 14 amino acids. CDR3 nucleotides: TGTGCCAGCACCCGACAGGGTTGGAACACTGAAGCTTTCTTT. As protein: CASTRQGWNTEAFF.

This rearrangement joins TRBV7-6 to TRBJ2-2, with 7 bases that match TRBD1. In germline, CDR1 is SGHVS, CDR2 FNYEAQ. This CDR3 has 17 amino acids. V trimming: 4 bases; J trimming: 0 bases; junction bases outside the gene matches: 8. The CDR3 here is CASSYLPGTANTGELFF. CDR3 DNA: TGTGCCAGCAGCTACCTCCCCGGGACAGCGAACACCGGGGAGCTGTTTTTT.

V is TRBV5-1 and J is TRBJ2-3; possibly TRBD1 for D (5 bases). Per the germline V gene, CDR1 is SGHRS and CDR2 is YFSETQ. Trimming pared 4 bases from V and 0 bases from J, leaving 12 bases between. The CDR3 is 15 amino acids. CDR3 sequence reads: CASSRTGRSTDTQYF. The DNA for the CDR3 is TGCGCCAGCAGCCGTACAGGCCGTAGCACAGATACGCAGTATTTT. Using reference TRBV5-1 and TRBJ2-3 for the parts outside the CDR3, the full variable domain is KAGVTQTPRYLIKTRGQQVTLSCSPISGHRSVSWYQQTPGQGLQFLFEYFSETQRNKGNFPGRFSGRQFSNSRSEMNVSTLELGDSALYLCASSRTGRSTDTQYFGPGTRLTVL.